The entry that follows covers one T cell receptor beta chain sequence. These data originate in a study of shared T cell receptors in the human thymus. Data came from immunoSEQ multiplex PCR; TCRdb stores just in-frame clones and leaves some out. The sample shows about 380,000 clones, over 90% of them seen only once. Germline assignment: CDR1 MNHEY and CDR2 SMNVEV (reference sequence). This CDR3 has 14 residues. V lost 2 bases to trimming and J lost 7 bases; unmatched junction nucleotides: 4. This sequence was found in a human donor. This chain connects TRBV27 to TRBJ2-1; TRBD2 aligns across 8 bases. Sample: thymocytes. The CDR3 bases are TGTGCCAGCAGTTTAGCCCCGGGGGGGAATGAGCAGTTCTTC. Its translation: CASSLAPGGNEQFF.